The text below deals with one TCR beta chain. Its antigen is as yet unknown. The sample belongs to a study of cytomegalovirus exposure and HLA in healthy donors. Notes on the study in general: In the 130 or so validation repertoires, a later analysis found that first-cohort TCR clusters tended to co-occur.

Only in-frame clones appear in the TCRdb table, and some are missing; sequencing was by immunoSEQ multiplex PCR. The sample lists about 120,000 clones, approximately 91% occurring once. Sequencing input: PBMCs. The receptor's source is a woman aged 18-35 years in good health and CMV-seronegative.

CDR3 DNA sequence: TGTGCCAGCAGCCACCCGAGGGGGACTAGAAGCACAGATACGCAGTATTTT. Its translation: CASSHPRGTRSTDTQYF. The gene calls are TRBV4-2 and TRBJ2-3, with 8 bases lining up with TRBD2. This CDR3 has 17 residues. The ends lost 3 bases at V and 0 bases at J; junction bases unmatched: 8. The germline V gene encodes CDR1 LGHNA and CDR2 YNFKEQ.